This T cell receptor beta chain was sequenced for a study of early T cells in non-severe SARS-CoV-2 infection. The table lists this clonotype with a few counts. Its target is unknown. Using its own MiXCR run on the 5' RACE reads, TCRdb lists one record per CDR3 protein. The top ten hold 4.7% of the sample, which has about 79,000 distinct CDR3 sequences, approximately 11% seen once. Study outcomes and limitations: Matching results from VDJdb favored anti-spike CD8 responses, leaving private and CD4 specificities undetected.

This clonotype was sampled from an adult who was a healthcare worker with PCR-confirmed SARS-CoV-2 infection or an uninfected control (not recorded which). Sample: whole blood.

The CDR3 region has the DNA TGTGCCAGAGTAGCTGCCCCGGGGGCGGTATGCGAGCAGTACTTC. This encodes CARVAAPGAVCEQYF. This chain links TRBV19 with TRBJ2-7; the D gene could be TRBD1 or TRBD2 (6 bases each). V lost 9 bases, J lost 6 bases, and 24 bases lay in between. Germline CDR1 reads LNHDA; CDR2 reads SQIVND (reference sequence). This CDR3 is 15 amino acids long.